This T cell receptor beta chain is from a study of T cell repertoires in cytomegalovirus infection. Broader study findings: Dominant in the ex vivo response were TCR beta clonotypes restricted by HLA-C and specific for CMV.

The table lists this clonotype with a few counts. The antigen is unknown. TCRdb independently ran MiXCR on the reads; one entry per CDR3 protein. The sample shows roughly 630,000 distinct CDR3 sequences, approximately 24% of them seen only once. Germline-derived CDR1 and CDR2 are MRHNA and SNTAGT. The V and J ends lost 6 bases and 0 bases, in that order; junction bases with no gene match: 8. This CDR3 comprises 15 residues. The specimen sequenced was CD8+ T cells from PBMCs. The receptor was derived from a human donor in good health (CMV status not recorded). Some clones in this sample may be carry-over from other donors' samples. V and J are TRBV6-4 and TRBJ2-7; 7 positions agree with TRBD1. CDR3 region: CASREQGLSSYEQYF. CDR3 nucleotide sequence: TGTGCCAGCAGGGAACAGGGGTTGAGCTCCTACGAGCAGTACTTC.